These 13 T cell receptor beta chains were all obtained from the same sample, sequenced in a study of tumor-infiltrating lymphocytes in primary liver carcinoma. The investigators made TCR beta cDNA from approximately 500 ng total RNA, using a constant-region primer. Libraries covering TCR beta were generated through three nested multiplex PCR rounds (using a slightly modified ARM-PCR). A C-beta reverse primer and TRBV1-TRBV30 forward primers served in each of the first two PCR rounds, at roughly 10 cycles apiece. TCRdb called the multiplex PCR reads again in MiXCR, with one record for every CDR3 protein. This sample has 22,000 or so distinct CDR3 sequences, with around 81% found just once. Unsorted bulk tissue of about 20-32 mg yielded co-extracted RNA and DNA. Input material: liver tumor tissue from sampling region 2. As for subset: tumor region T2, inferior pole. The receptors come from a woman younger than 45 with primary liver carcinoma and hepatitis B virus infection.

Note on this clonotype: One end of the junction varies from germline; a read error may be responsible. This sequence joins TRBV10-3 and TRBJ1-1; 7 bases agree with TRBD1. The CDR3 is 12 residues long. The germline V gene has CDR1 ENHRY and CDR2 SYGVKD. CDR3 sequence (DNA): TGTGCCATGAATAGACAGGGCACTGAAGCTTCCTTT. This codes for CAMNRQGTEASF.

V gene TRBV5-6 combines with J gene TRBJ2-2; unclear D gene. Germline values: CDR1 SGHDT, CDR2 YYEEEE. CDR3 length: 15 amino acids. The CDR3 sequence: CAGSLVPSVTGELFF. The DNA for the CDR3 is TGTGCTGGCAGCTTGGTACCCAGTGTCACCGGGGAGCTGTTTTTT.

With respect to this clonotype: A junction boundary mismatches the germline segment, possibly from a read error. The chain links TRBV4-3 to TRBJ2-3; 12 bases map to TRBD2. The CDR3 spans 18 residues. Germline CDR1 LGHNA, CDR2 YSLEER. CDR3 region: CASSQEGLAGGLTDTQYF. CDR3 DNA: TGCGCCAGTAGCCAAGAAGGCCTAGCGGGAGGGCTAACAGATACGCAGTATTTT.

To note about this clonotype: The junction differs from germline at one of its ends, possibly a read error. This chain's CDR3 is CDSSYHSDYEQNF. The CDR3 region has the DNA TGTGACAGCAGTTACCACTCAGACTACGAGCAGAACTTC. The genes are TRBV6-5 and TRBJ2-7, with D perhaps TRBD2 (5 bases). CDR1 and CDR2 (germline): MNHEY, SVGAGI. This CDR3 region has 13 residues.

In the case of this clonotype: It is likely a read error, because the conserved phenylalanine at the end of the CDR3 is missing. This sequence joins TRBV4-2 and TRBJ1-6; D is unclear. The germline V gene has CDR1 LGHNA and CDR2 YNFKEQ. There are 19 residues in the CDR3. In nucleotides, the CDR3 is TGTGCCAACAGCCAACTCACCGCGGAAACCTATCGAGGGAATTCACCCCTCCACTCT. It yields the protein CANSQLTAETYRGNSPLHS.

With regard to this clonotype: The germline gene is not matched at one end of the junction; a read error may be the cause. V and J are TRBV6-2 or TRBV6-3 and TRBJ2-1; D remains unclear. CDR3 length: 12 amino acids. Looked up from germline, CDR1 is MNHEY and CDR2 is SVGEGT. DNA for the CDR3: TGTGCCAGCAAGGGTAGGGCCAATGGGCAGTTCTTC. It codes for CASKGRANGQFF.

Of note for this clonotype: The conserved final phenylalanine or tryptophan is absent from the CDR3, which likely points to a read error. No DNA is shown, since the ends of the CDR3 on it are uncertain; the CDR3 is the one TCRdb lists. The chain joins TRBV13 to TRBJ1-1; TRBD1 was called by the table and not checked on the DNA. In germline, CDR1 is PRHDT, CDR2 FYEKMQ (reference sequence). The length of the CDR3 is 14 amino acids, counting both ends. The CDR3 protein is CASRTGGANTEAFL.

Comments on this clonotype: Being one base from a much bigger clone, this may be a read error. The genes are TRBV12-5 and TRBJ1-5, with 9 bases fitting TRBD1. The J call may be mistaken, given a closer DNA end match to TRBJ2-3. CDR3 length: 14 amino acids. CDR1 and CDR2 from the germline V gene are LGHNT and FRNRAP. The CDR3 sequence is CASVSGTGSQPQYF. The CDR3 coding sequence is TGTGCTAGTGTCTCCGGGACAGGGAGTCAGCCCCAGTATTTT.

Comment on this clonotype: One end of the junction varies from germline; a read error may be responsible. The J gene is TRBJ2-1, the V gene TRBV5-4; D is ambiguous. Germline V CDR1 and CDR2: SGHNT, YYREEE (reference sequence). The CDR3 consists of 13 residues. The CDR3 loop reads CANSPPVSNEQFF. DNA of the CDR3: TGCGCCAATAGCCCCCCGGTCTCCAATGAGCAGTTCTTC.

On this clonotype itself: The junction and the germline gene differ at one end; a read error may be behind it. The chain is built from TRBV11-3 and TRBJ2-7; D tentatively reads TRBD1 or TRBD2 (5 bases each). The CDR3 sequence is 15 residues long. The V gene's germline CDR1 is SGHNT and CDR2 YENEEA. CDR3 sequence: CTSGLDRDLSYEQYF. Here the CDR3 DNA reads TGTACCAGCGGCTTAGACCGGGACCTCTCCTACGAGCAGTATTTC. Full variable domain (outside the CDR3, taken from reference TRBV11-3 and TRBJ2-7): EAGVVQSPRYKIIEKKQPVAFWCNPISGHNTLYWYLQNLGQGPELLIRYENEEAVDDSQLPKDRFSAERLKGVDSTLKIQPAELGDSAVYLCTSGLDRDLSYEQYFGPGTRLTVT.

The chain carries TRBV6-5 and TRBJ2-2; 8 bases are a match to TRBD1. The CDR3 length is 15 residues. V was clipped by 5 bases and J by 17 bases; unmatched bases: 19. From germline, CDR1 is MNHEY and CDR2 SVGAGI. CDR3 amino acids: CASSLRTGFTGELFF. In DNA, the CDR3 is TGTGCCAGCAGTCTGCGGACAGGGTTCACTGGGGAACTATTTTTT.

CDR3 in DNA: TGTGCCAGCAGTCCTTGGGACATTAAGTACGAGCAGTACTTC. Protein product: CASSPWDIKYEQYF. This chain links TRBV12-3 or TRBV12-4 with TRBJ2-7; maybe TRBD1 (6 bases). The CDR3 runs to 14 residues. V gave up 5 bases and J gave up 4 bases, with 15 bases separating them.

This clonotype has just one count. V is TRBV25-1 and J is TRBJ2-2; 9 bases are shared with TRBD2. This CDR3 is 18 amino acids long. The germline V gene encodes CDR1 MGHDK and CDR2 SYGVNS. V dropped 8 bases and J dropped 7; count of bases not matched to a gene: 20. As DNA, the CDR3 is TGTGCCAGCTGGGGAACTGGGACTAGCTATATGGGCATCGGGGAGCTGTTTTTT. This sequence encodes CASWGTGTSYMGIGELFF.